Each of the 2 T cell receptor beta chains below was sequenced from the same sample in a study of regulatory T cells in long-lasting Graves disease. The time point: newly diagnosed GD, antithyroid drugs for less than 3 months. Researchers made the TCR library from RNA that was extracted from PBMCs. For TCR beta, libraries came from iRepertoire HTBI primers and Arm-PCR of CDR3 regions. From the multiplex PCR reads, TCRdb called clonotypes with MiXCR, one entry per CDR3 protein. There are a few hundred thousand distinct CDR3 sequences in the sample; 15% occur only once, and approximately 7.8% lies in the top ten. The same sample was also studied in work on T cells in Graves' hyperthyroidism and ophthalmopathy.

The sample consisted of peripheral blood mononuclear cells (PBMCs), taken at new diagnosis, from a patient treated with antithyroid drugs. These receptors were collected from a woman between 35 and 50 years old with Graves disease.

In its sample, this clonotype was seen many times. The V gene is TRBV9, the J gene TRBJ2-2; the D is unclear. In germline, CDR1 is SGDLS, CDR2 YYNGEE. V was trimmed by 0 bases and J by 7 bases, leaving 4 bases between them. The CDR3 loop spans 12 amino acids. CDR3 sequence (DNA): TGTGCCAGCAGCGTAGAGGGCGGGGAGCTGTTTTTT. This codes for CASSVEGGELFF.

This chain uses TRBV24-1 with TRBJ2-7; D uncertain. This CDR3 is built from 14 residues. V was pared by 3 bases and J by 3 bases, with 11 bases between. Germline V lookup: CDR1 KGHDR, CDR2 SFDVKD. The CDR3 here is CATSDPRGSYEQYF. In nucleotides, the CDR3 is TGTGCCACCAGTGATCCACGCGGCAGCTACGAGCAGTACTTC.